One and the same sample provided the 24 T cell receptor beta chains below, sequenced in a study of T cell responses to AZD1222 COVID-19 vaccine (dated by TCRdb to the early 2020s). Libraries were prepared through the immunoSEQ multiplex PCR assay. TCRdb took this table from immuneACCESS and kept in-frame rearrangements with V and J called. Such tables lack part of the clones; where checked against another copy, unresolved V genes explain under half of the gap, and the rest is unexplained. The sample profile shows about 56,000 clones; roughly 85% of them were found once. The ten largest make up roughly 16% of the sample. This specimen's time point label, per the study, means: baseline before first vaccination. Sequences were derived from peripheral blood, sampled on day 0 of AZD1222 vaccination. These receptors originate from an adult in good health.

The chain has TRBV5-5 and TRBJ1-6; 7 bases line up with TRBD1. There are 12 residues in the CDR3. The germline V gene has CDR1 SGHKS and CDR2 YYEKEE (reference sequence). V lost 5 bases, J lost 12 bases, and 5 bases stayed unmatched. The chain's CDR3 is CASRPQGGPLHF. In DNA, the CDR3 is TGTGCCAGCAGGCCCCAGGGGGGACCCCTCCACTTT.

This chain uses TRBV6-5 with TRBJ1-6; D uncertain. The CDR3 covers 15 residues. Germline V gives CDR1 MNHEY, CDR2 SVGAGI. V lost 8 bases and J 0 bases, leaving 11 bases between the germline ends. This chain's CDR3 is CASGEFGSYNSPLHF. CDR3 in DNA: TGTGCCAGCGGGGAGTTCGGCTCCTATAATTCACCCCTCCACTTT.

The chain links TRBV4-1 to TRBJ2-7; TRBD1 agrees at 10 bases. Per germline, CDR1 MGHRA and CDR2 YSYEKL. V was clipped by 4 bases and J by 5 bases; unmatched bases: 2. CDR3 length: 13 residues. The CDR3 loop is CASSRGQGNEQYF. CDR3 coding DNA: TGCGCCAGCAGCCGGGGACAGGGGAACGAGCAGTACTTC.

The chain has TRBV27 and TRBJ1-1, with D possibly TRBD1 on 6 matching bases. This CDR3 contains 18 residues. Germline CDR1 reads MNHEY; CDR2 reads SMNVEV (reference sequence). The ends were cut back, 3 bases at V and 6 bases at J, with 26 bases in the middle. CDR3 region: CASSFRGISGTTNAEAFF. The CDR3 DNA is TGTGCCAGCAGTTTTCGGGGAATTTCCGGGACAACCAACGCTGAAGCTTTCTTT.

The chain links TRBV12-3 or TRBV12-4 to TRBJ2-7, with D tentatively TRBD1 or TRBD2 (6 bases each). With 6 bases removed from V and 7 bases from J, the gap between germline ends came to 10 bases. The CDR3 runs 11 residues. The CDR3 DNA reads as TGTGCCAGCAGCCGGGGGCGGGAGCAGTACTTC. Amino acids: CASSRGREQYF.

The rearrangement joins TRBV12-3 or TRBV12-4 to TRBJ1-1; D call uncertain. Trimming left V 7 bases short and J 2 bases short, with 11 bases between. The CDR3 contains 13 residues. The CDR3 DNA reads TGTGCCAGCAAAAGACACGAAAACACTGAAGCTTTCTTT. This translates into CASKRHENTEAFF.

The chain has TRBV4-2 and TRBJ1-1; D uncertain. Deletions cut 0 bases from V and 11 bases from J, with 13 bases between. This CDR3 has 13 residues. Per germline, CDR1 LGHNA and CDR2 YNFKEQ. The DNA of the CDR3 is TGTGCCAGCAGCCAAGATCTGGCCCTGAAGGCTTTCTTT. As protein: CASSQDLALKAFF.

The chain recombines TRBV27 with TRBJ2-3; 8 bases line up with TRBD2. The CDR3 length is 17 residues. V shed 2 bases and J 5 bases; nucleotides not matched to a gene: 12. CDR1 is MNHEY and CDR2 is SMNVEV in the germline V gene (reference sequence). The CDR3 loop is CASSLPLRGGQLDTQYF. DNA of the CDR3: TGTGCCAGCAGTTTACCCCTCCGGGGGGGTCAATTAGATACGCAGTATTTT.

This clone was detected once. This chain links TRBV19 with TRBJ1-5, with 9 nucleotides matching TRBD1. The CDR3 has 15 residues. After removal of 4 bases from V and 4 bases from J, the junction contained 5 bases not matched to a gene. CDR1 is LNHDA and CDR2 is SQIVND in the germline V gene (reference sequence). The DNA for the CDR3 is TGTGCCAGTAGTAATTCAGGACAGGGGAATCAGCCCCAGCATTTT. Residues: CASSNSGQGNQPQHF.

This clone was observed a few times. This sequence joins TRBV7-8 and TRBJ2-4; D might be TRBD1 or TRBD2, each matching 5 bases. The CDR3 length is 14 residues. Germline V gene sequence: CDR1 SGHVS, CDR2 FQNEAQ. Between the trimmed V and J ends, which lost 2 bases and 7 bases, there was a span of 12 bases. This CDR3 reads CASSLSNEGNIQYF. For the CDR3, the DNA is TGTGCCAGCAGCTTATCTAACGAGGGGAACATTCAGTACTTC.

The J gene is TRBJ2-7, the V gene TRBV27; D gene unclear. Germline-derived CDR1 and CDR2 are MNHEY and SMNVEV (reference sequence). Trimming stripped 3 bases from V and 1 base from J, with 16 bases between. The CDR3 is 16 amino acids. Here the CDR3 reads CASSFRMQYGSYEQYF. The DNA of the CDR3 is TGTGCCAGCAGTTTTCGTATGCAGTATGGTTCCTACGAGCAGTACTTC.

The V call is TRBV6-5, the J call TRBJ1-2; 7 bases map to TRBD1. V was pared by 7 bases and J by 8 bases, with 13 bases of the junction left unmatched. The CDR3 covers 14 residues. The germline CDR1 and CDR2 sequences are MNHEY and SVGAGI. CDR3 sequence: CASTRQGGTFGYTF. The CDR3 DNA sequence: TGTGCCAGCACCAGACAGGGAGGTACGTTCGGCTACACCTTC.

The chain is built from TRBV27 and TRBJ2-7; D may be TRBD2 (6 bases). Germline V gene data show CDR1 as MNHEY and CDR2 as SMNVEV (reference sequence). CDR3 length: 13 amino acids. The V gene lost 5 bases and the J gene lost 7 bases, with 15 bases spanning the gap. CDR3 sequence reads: CASSTYSAGEQYF. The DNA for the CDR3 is TGTGCCAGCAGTACTTATTCGGCGGGAGAGCAGTACTTC.

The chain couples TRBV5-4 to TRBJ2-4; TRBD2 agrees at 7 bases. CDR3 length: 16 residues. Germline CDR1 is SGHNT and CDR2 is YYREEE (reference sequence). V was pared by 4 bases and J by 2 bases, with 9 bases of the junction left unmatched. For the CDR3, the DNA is TGTGCCAGCAGCCCTATGGGGGAGGGACCCAAAAACATTCAGTACTTC. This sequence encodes CASSPMGEGPKNIQYF.

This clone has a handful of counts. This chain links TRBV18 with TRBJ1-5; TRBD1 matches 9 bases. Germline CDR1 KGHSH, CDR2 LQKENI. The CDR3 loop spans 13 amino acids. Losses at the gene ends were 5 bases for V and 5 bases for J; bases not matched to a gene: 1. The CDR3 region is CASSWDRDQPQHF. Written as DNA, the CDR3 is TGTGCCAGCTCATGGGACAGGGATCAGCCCCAGCATTTT.

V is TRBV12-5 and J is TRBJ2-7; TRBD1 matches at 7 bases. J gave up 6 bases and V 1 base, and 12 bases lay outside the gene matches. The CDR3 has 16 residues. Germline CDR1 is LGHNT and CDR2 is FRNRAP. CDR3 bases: TGTGCTAGTGGTTTGGGTACCCGGGACAGTCGACTCGAGCAGTACTTC. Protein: CASGLGTRDSRLEQYF.

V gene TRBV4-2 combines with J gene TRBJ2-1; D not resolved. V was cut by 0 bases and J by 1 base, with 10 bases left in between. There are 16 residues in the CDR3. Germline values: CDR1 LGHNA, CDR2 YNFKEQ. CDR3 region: CASSQEPSLSYNEQFF. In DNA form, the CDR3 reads TGTGCCAGCAGCCAAGAACCCTCCCTTTCCTACAATGAGCAGTTCTTC.

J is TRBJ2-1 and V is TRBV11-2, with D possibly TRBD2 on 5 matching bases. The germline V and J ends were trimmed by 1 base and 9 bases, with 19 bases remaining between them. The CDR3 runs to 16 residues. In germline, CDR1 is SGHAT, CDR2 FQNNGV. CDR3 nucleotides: TGTGCCAGCAGCTTAGGACACGGAGGACCTTTGGGTGAGCAGTTCTTC. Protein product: CASSLGHGGPLGEQFF.

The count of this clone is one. CDR3 in DNA: TGTGCCAGCAAAAAAGGACCGTTTCGTACAGATACGCAGTATTTT. Its translation is CASKKGPFRTDTQYF. V and J are TRBV6-5 and TRBJ2-3; no firm D call. V was shortened by 7 bases and J by 3 bases, with 17 bases between the two germline ends. The CDR3 extends over 15 amino acids. Per the germline V gene, CDR1 is MNHEY and CDR2 is SVGAGI.

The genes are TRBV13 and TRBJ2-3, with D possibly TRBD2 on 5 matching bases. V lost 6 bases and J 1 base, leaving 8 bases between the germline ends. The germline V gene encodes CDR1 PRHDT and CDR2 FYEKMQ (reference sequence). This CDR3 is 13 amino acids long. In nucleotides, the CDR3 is TGTGCCAGCAGGCCGCGGGGCACAGATACGCAGTATTTT. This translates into CASRPRGTDTQYF.

CDR3 in DNA: TGTGCCGCCGGACACGCTGGACTAAGGGAGACCCAGTACTTC. It is translated as CAAGHAGLRETQYF. The chain combines TRBV9 with TRBJ2-5; possibly TRBD2 for D (6 bases). The CDR3 has 14 amino acids. The germline V gene has CDR1 SGDLS and CDR2 YYNGEE. The ends were cut back, 10 bases at V and 5 bases at J, with 21 bases in the middle.

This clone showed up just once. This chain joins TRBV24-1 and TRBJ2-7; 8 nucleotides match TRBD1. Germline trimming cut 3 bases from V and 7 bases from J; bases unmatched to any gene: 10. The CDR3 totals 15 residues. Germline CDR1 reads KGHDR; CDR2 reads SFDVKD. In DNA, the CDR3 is TGTGCCACCAGTGATGGGACAGGCTTAAAGGGGGAGCAGTACTTC. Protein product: CATSDGTGLKGEQYF.

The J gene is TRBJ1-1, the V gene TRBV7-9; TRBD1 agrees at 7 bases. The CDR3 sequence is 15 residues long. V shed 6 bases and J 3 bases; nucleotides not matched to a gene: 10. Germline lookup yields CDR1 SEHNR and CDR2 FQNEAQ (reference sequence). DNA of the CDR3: TGTGCCAGCAGACCGGACAGGCCGGCGGACACTGAAGCTTTCTTT. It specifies CASRPDRPADTEAFF.

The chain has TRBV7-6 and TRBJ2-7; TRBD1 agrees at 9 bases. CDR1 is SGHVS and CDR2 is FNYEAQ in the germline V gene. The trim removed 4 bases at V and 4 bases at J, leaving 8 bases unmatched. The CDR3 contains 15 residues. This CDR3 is CASSSMGQGAYEQYF. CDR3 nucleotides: TGTGCCAGCAGCTCCATGGGACAGGGAGCGTACGAGCAGTACTTC.